Presented here are 14 T cell receptor beta chains from one specimen sequenced in a study of T cell therapy after organ transplantation. Antigens for these TCRs are unknown. Profiling relied on immunoSEQ multiplex PCR, and the TCRdb table lists in-frame clones only, not all of them. The profile shows 15,000 to 25,000 clones, 65% to 85% of them singletons. The time point is: 4-8 weeks after completion of therapy. The sample was CD8+ T cells from blood, taken after autologous CMV-specific T cell therapy. Every receptor here comes from a human patient who had received a solid organ transplant and had CMV disease. The T cells may come from the graft donor.

The CDR3: CASSPSSGGADTQYF. The CDR3 nucleotides read TGTGCCAGCAGCCCATCTAGCGGGGGGGCAGATACGCAGTATTTT. The chain couples TRBV6-4 to TRBJ2-3; 12 bases line up with TRBD2. CDR1 is MRHNA, CDR2 SNTAGT, per germline. The CDR3 sequence is 15 residues long. Unmatched junction bases numbered 5, after V lost 6 bases and J lost 4 bases.

The V call is TRBV6-1, the J call TRBJ2-7, with TRBD1 identical over 11 bases. V lost 2 bases and J lost 3; bases outside the gene matches: 3. CDR1 is MNHNS, CDR2 SASEGT, per germline. The CDR3 loop spans 15 amino acids. CDR3 in DNA: TGTGCCAGCAGTGAAACCGGGACAGGGGGCTACGAGCAGTACTTC. Translation: CASSETGTGGYEQYF.

V usage is TRBV13 and J usage is TRBJ2-2; D may match TRBD1 or TRBD2 (6 bases each). Per germline, CDR1 PRHDT and CDR2 FYEKMQ (reference sequence). Trimming left V 3 bases short and J 1 base short, with 9 bases between. The length of the CDR3 is 15 residues. The CDR3 is CASSFKGGNTGELFF. CDR3 coding DNA: TGTGCCAGCAGCTTTAAGGGGGGGAACACCGGGGAGCTGTTTTTT.

The chain employs TRBV13 and TRBJ2-1, with 8 bases aligning to TRBD2. This CDR3 comprises 17 residues. Germline-derived CDR1 and CDR2 are PRHDT and FYEKMQ (reference sequence). The J segment lost 0 bases and the V segment lost 5 bases, leaving 9 bases of the junction unmatched. CDR3 sequence reads: CASSENGGGSSYNEQFF. The DNA for the CDR3 is TGTGCCAGCAGCGAAAACGGGGGGGGATCCTCCTACAATGAGCAGTTCTTC.

The J gene is TRBJ2-3, the V gene TRBV4-1; D remains ambiguous. Per the germline V gene, CDR1 is MGHRA and CDR2 is YSYEKL. The CDR3 extends over 16 amino acids. V was shortened by 0 bases and J by 0 bases, with 10 bases between the two germline ends. The CDR3 DNA is TGCGCCAGCAGCCAAGACCCCGAGTGGAGCACAGATACGCAGTATTTT. It yields the protein CASSQDPEWSTDTQYF.

This clone showed up just once. This rearrangement joins TRBV27 to TRBJ1-1; D unresolved. Germline CDR1 reads MNHEY; CDR2 reads SMNVEV (reference sequence). There are 15 residues in the CDR3. V was trimmed by 0 bases and J by 0 bases, leaving 8 bases between them. CDR3 amino acids: CASSLSGDMNTEAFF. The CDR3 DNA sequence: TGTGCCAGCAGTTTATCGGGAGATATGAACACTGAAGCTTTCTTT.

This chain uses TRBV7-6 with TRBJ1-2, with 7 bases that match TRBD1. Germline CDR1 is SGHVS and CDR2 is FNYEAQ. The CDR3 covers 14 residues. Trimming cost V 5 bases and J 7 bases; bases outside gene matches: 10. DNA of the CDR3: TGTGCCAGCAGCCCCCGGCGACAGGGTTCTGGCTACACCTTC. Translating gives CASSPRRQGSGYTF.

The rearrangement uses TRBV27 and TRBJ1-2; D gene uncertain. The CDR3 is 12 residues long. The germline gives CDR1 MNHEY, CDR2 SMNVEV (reference sequence). V was clipped by 6 bases and J by 7 bases, with 12 bases between them. This chain's CDR3 is CASRTILGGYTF. CDR3 in DNA: TGTGCCAGCAGAACAATCTTAGGTGGCTACACCTTC.

This chain connects TRBV19 to TRBJ2-1, with unresolved D. V was trimmed by 3 bases and J by 6 bases, leaving 18 bases between them. The CDR3 extends over 16 amino acids. CDR1 and CDR2 (germline): LNHDA, SQIVND (reference sequence). CDR3 loop: CASSIGLALSLNEQFF. The DNA for the CDR3 is TGTGCCAGTAGTATTGGGTTAGCTCTTTCACTCAATGAGCAGTTCTTC.

The V call is TRBV4-3, the J call TRBJ1-6; the D is unclear. This CDR3 is built from 16 residues. In germline, CDR1 is LGHNA, CDR2 YSLEER. Trimming took 2 bases from V and 0 from J, leaving 8 bases between them. The CDR3 DNA is TGCGCCAGCAGCCAAAGCCTCAGCTCCTATAATTCACCCCTCCACTTT. Its translation is CASSQSLSSYNSPLHF.

J is TRBJ2-3 and V is TRBV16; D call uncertain. V lost 4 bases to trimming and J lost 2 bases, with 7 bases between them. CDR1 and CDR2 from the germline V gene are KGHSY and FQNENV. This CDR3 contains 13 residues. The CDR3 nucleotides read TGTGCCAGCAGCCGCGATCTCACAGATACGCAGTATTTT. As protein: CASSRDLTDTQYF. Based on the CDR3 plus reference TRBV16 and TRBJ2-3, the full variable domain is GEEVAQTPKHLVRGEGQKAKLYCAPIKGHSYVFWYQQVLKNEFKFLISFQNENVFDETGMPKERFSAKCLPNSPCSLEIQATKLEDSAVYFCASSRDLTDTQYFGPGTRLTVL.

The chain uses TRBV27 and TRBJ1-5; D is unclear. With 3 bases removed from V and 2 bases from J, the gap between germline ends came to 5 bases. The germline V gene has CDR1 MNHEY and CDR2 SMNVEV (reference sequence). The CDR3 loop spans 13 amino acids. CDR3 region: CASSFRGNQPQHF. The CDR3 bases are TGTGCCAGCAGTTTTAGGGGCAATCAGCCCCAGCATTTT.

The gene calls are TRBV30 and TRBJ1-1; D call uncertain. The CDR3 length is 11 residues. Germline V gene data show CDR1 as GTSNPN and CDR2 as SVGIG (reference sequence). With 2 bases removed from V and 8 bases from J, the gap between germline ends came to 9 bases. The CDR3 here is CAWSPGQEAFF. CDR3 bases: TGTGCCTGGAGTCCCGGCCAAGAAGCTTTCTTT.

The rearrangement uses TRBV27 and TRBJ2-1; D possibly matches TRBD1 or TRBD2 (5 bases each). The CDR3 has 15 amino acids. V lost 2 bases and J 2 bases, leaving 10 bases between the germline ends. Germline V gene sequence: CDR1 MNHEY, CDR2 SMNVEV (reference sequence). CDR3 sequence reads: CASSLGLRAYNEQFF. DNA of the CDR3: TGTGCCAGCAGTTTAGGACTCAGGGCCTACAATGAGCAGTTCTTC.